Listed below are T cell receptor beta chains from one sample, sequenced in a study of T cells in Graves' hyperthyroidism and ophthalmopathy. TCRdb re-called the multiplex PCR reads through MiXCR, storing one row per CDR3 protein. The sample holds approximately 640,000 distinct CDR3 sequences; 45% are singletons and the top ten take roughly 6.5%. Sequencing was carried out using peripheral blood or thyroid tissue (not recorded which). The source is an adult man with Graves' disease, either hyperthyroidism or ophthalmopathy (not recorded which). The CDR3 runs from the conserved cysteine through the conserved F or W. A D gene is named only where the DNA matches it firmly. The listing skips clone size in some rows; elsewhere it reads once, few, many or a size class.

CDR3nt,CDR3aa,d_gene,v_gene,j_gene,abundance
TGTGCCACCAGAGGGACAGGGTCCTACGAGCAGTACTTC,CATRGTGSYEQYF,TRBD1,TRBV10-3,TRBJ2-7,NA
TGCAGCGTTCAAGCGGGAGGACAGAGCAATCAGCCCCAGCATTTT,CSVQAGGQSNQPQHF,NA,TRBV29-1,TRBJ1-5,NA
TGCGCCAGCAGTCAGGGGAATAACTATGGCTACACCTTC,CASSQGNNYGYTF,NA,TRBV5-1,TRBJ1-2,few
TGTGCCACCAGCAGGGGGTACGGGCGGAACACCATATATTTT,CATSRGYGRNTIYF,NA,TRBV15,TRBJ1-3,NA
TGCAGCGCCATACAGGGGGCGCGGAACTATGGCTACACCTTC,CSAIQGARNYGYTF,TRBD1,TRBV29-1,TRBJ1-2,NA
TGCGCCAGCAGCTTCCAGGGTACGTACGAGCAGTACTTC,CASSFQGTYEQYF,NA,TRBV5-1,TRBJ2-7,many
TGCAGCGTTGAGGCGGGACTAGCGGGAGGGCGCGCCTACGAGCAGTACTTC,CSVEAGLAGGRAYEQYF,TRBD2,TRBV29-1,TRBJ2-7,NA
TGTGCCAGCAGCGTGGGACAGGGAGGAGGGTCACCCCTCCACTTT,CASSVGQGGGSPLHF,TRBD1,TRBV9,TRBJ1-6,NA
TGTGCCAGCACCACCGGGACCCTAAACGAAAAACTGTTTTTT,CASTTGTLNEKLFF,NA,TRBV13,TRBJ1-4,few
TGTGCCAGCACCCCCGCGTGGGGGGGCCAAGAGACCCAGTACTTC,CASTPAWGGQETQYF,TRBD2,TRBV6-1,TRBJ2-5,NA
TGTGCCAGCAGCTTAGGAGGCTTAGGGACCGGGGCCAACGTCCTGACTTTC,CASSLGGLGTGANVLTF,NA,TRBV7-9,TRBJ2-6,many
TGTGCCAGCAGCCAAGGGACAGGAAAGGATCAGCCCCAGCATTTT,CASSQGTGKDQPQHF,TRBD1,TRBV7-8,TRBJ1-5,NA
TGTGCCATCAGTTACGCGGGACAGGGGTACCACGAGCAGTACTTC,CAISYAGQGYHEQYF,TRBD1,TRBV6-5,TRBJ2-7,NA
TGTGCCAGCAGCCCCAGGAGGACTGTTGCAACTAATGAAAAACTGTTTTTT,CASSPRRTVATNEKLFF,NA,TRBV2,TRBJ1-4,NA
TGTGCCATCAGTGATAAGTCTCGACAGGGTGAATTAGCTAACTATGGCTACACCTTC,CAISDKSRQGELANYGYTF,TRBD1,TRBV10-3,TRBJ1-2,few
TGCAGTGCTAGTGGGACAGGGAACACTGAAGCTTTCTTT,CSASGTGNTEAFF,TRBD1,TRBV20-1,TRBJ1-1,few
TGTGCCAGCCGTTGGGATGACAGGGAGAATGAAAAACTGTTTTTT,CASRWDDRENEKLFF,TRBD1,TRBV2,TRBJ1-4,NA
TGTGCCAGCAGTGATACGGGGGGCGGCGGCACCTTC,CASSDTGGGGTF,NA,TRBV2,TRBJ1-2,NA
TGTGCCATCAGCCCTAAAGAGACCCAGTACTTC,CAISPKETQYF,NA,TRBV6-1,TRBJ2-5,few
TGCAGTGCTAGAGGGTACAGCGGGAGAGATGGGGCCAACGTCCTGACTTTC,CSARGYSGRDGANVLTF,TRBD2,TRBV20-1,TRBJ2-6,few
TGCGCCAGCAGCTTGGTACAGGGGGCAGATGGCTACACCTTC,CASSLVQGADGYTF,TRBD1,TRBV5-1,TRBJ1-2,many
TGCGCCAGCAGCTTGAGGAGGGGGACTAATGAAAAACTGTTTTTT,CASSLRRGTNEKLFF,NA,TRBV5-1,TRBJ1-4,NA
TGTGCCATCAGGGACAGTTTCTCCGGAAACACCATATATTTT,CAIRDSFSGNTIYF,NA,TRBV10-3,TRBJ1-3,many
TGTGCCAGCAGTCCCCCAGGGAGGCCCCTCCACTTT,CASSPPGRPLHF,NA,TRBV25-1,TRBJ1-6,NA
TGTGCCAGCAGTTTAAGACAGGCCAATCAGCCCCAGCATTTT,CASSLRQANQPQHF,NA,TRBV12-3/TRBV12-4,TRBJ1-5,many
TGTGCCAGCAGCCAACTACCGACAGGGACCACTGAAGCTTTCTTT,CASSQLPTGTTEAFF,TRBD1,TRBV14,TRBJ1-1,NA
TGTGCCAGCAGGGACAGGGGTTGGAACACTGAAGCTTTCTTT,CASRDRGWNTEAFF,TRBD1,TRBV28,TRBJ1-1,few
TGCAGCGCAGGACTAGCGAACTCCGAGCAGTACTTC,CSAGLANSEQYF,TRBD2,TRBV29-1,TRBJ2-7,many
TGTGCCAGCAAGGGGGGTTGGGGCGAGCAGTACTTC,CASKGGWGEQYF,NA,TRBV24-1,TRBJ2-7,few
TGCGCCAGCAGCTTAGGGACAGGAACTCCCTACGAGCAGTACTTC,CASSLGTGTPYEQYF,TRBD1,TRBV5-1,TRBJ2-7,few
TGTGCCAGCAGTTTGAGGACAGGGGGAAGTGAAAAACTGTTTTTT,CASSLRTGGSEKLFF,TRBD1,TRBV12-3/TRBV12-4,TRBJ1-4,NA
TGTGCCAGCAGCTTAAGCCTCCCAGGGGAAAAACTGTTTTTT,CASSLSLPGEKLFF,NA,TRBV7-2,TRBJ1-4,few
TGTGCCAGCAGTGAATGGCAGTTAATGTCCTACGAGCAGTACTTC,CASSEWQLMSYEQYF,NA,TRBV7-2,TRBJ2-7,NA
TGTGCCAGCAGTGAAGAAGAGACCCAGTACTTC,CASSEEETQYF,NA,TRBV2,TRBJ2-5,many
TGTGCCAGCAGTGAGGAGGCGATTCTACCTATCTTC,CASSEEAILPIF,NA,TRBV2,TRBJ2-7,NA
TGCAGTGCTAGAGGTTGGACTACCGCCTACGAGCAGTACTTC,CSARGWTTAYEQYF,NA,TRBV20-1,TRBJ2-7,few
TGCAGCGTTGTGGCCGGGCGGACAGAGAGCTACGAGCAGTACTTC,CSVVAGRTESYEQYF,NA,TRBV29-1,TRBJ2-7,NA
TGCAGCGTTGAAGAGGGGGGGGGGGTTACTGAAGCTTTCTTT,CSVEEGGGVTEAFF,NA,TRBV29-1,TRBJ1-1,few
TGTGCCAGCAGTGACGGGACAGGGAGGGTTCAGCCCCAGCATTTT,CASSDGTGRVQPQHF,TRBD1,TRBV2,TRBJ1-5,many
TGTGCCAGCAGTGGAGGGACAGGGAGTAACATTCAGTACTTC,CASSGGTGSNIQYF,TRBD1,TRBV2,TRBJ2-4,NA
TGCAGCGCATATACAGGGGGCACTGAAGCTTTCTTT,CSAYTGGTEAFF,TRBD1,TRBV29-1,TRBJ1-1,many
TGTGCCAGCAGCGTAGTAGCTACTCTTTCCCCCTACGAGCAGTACTTC,CASSVVATLSPYEQYF,NA,TRBV9,TRBJ2-7,few
TGTGCCAGCAGCTTGGTTGGGGTCGCGGGCGAGCAGCACTTC,CASSLVGVAGEQHF,NA,TRBV2,TRBJ2-7,NA
TGTGCCAGCAGTCATGGGACAGGGGGTTACACCGGGGAGCTGTTTTTT,CASSHGTGGYTGELFF,TRBD1,TRBV7-6,TRBJ2-2,many
TGTGCCATTATCATGTGGGCGACAGGGGGAAGGACTGAAGCTTTCTTT,CAIIMWATGGRTEAFF,TRBD1,TRBV2,TRBJ1-1,few
TGTGCCAGCAGCCCGCGGACAGGCCCACTGGGCTATGGCTACACCTTC,CASSPRTGPLGYGYTF,TRBD1,TRBV7-4,TRBJ1-2,NA
TGCAGCGTTGCAGAAAAGACTAACTATGGCTACACCATATATTTT,CSVAEKTNYGYTIYF,NA,TRBV29-1,TRBJ1-3,once
TGTGCCAGCAGCTTAGGATATGGATCAGCGGGAGAGACCCAGTACTTC,CASSLGYGSAGETQYF,NA,TRBV7-2,TRBJ2-5,NA
TGTGCCAGCAGTGGCTGGTTTGAGCAGTACTTC,CASSGWFEQYF,NA,TRBV25-1,TRBJ2-7,NA
TGTGCCAGCAGAGCTAGGGAAAGCTCCTACGAGCAGTACTTC,CASRARESSYEQYF,NA,TRBV2,TRBJ2-7,many
TGTGCCAGCAGCTGGGAGCGGGCCAGCTCCTACGAGCAGTACTTC,CASSWERASSYEQYF,NA,TRBV7-9,TRBJ2-7,NA
TGCAGTGCCGCCGGGGGGGGAACGGTCGGGGAGCTGTTTTTT,CSAAGGGTVGELFF,TRBD2,TRBV20-1,TRBJ2-2,NA
TGTGCCAGCAGGCCTACTACAGGGCGGAATTCACCCCTCCACTTT,CASRPTTGRNSPLHF,NA,TRBV2,TRBJ1-6,NA
TGTGCTAGTGGTTCCGGCAGGGCGGTTACTGAAGCTTTCTTT,CASGSGRAVTEAFF,NA,TRBV12-5,TRBJ1-1,once
TGTGCCAGCAGCCATCCAGGGCAGGGATCCTATAATTCACCCCTCCACTTT,CASSHPGQGSYNSPLHF,NA,TRBV7-3,TRBJ1-6,NA
TGTGCCAGTAGTAGCCCCTCGTTGGGTACCTCTGGGGCCAACGTCCTGACTTTC,CASSSPSLGTSGANVLTF,NA,TRBV19,TRBJ2-6,few
TGCAGCTTGGCAGGGTCAGGCACTGAAGCTTTCTTT,CSLAGSGTEAFF,NA,TRBV29-1,TRBJ1-1,NA
TGTGCCAGCACCCGAGGGGAAATGAGGAACACTGAAGCTTTCTTT,CASTRGEMRNTEAFF,NA,TRBV9,TRBJ1-1,NA
TGTGCCAGCAGTTACAGCAACCCGGGGAATGGCTACACCTTC,CASSYSNPGNGYTF,NA,TRBV25-1,TRBJ1-2,few